These 25 T cell receptor beta chains share one sample of origin, sequenced in a study of tumor and adjacent non-tumor tissue in lung cancer. The library came from three nested PCR rounds adapted from ARM-PCR protocols. Each CDR3 protein is one row after TCRdb ran MiXCR on the multiplex PCR reads. The data show roughly 75,000 distinct CDR3 sequences, roughly 80% seen once. The template was RNA from unsorted bulk tissue. Distant lung tissue was collected more than 3 cm away from the tumor edge. The sequencing sample was made of distant non-tumor lung tissue. The receptors derive from a man aged 60 to 69 with non-small cell lung cancer.

The genes are TRBV7-9 and TRBJ2-7; 8 bases align to TRBD2. V dropped 7 bases and J dropped 2; count of bases not matched to a gene: 7. There are 14 residues in the CDR3. Looked up from germline, CDR1 is SEHNR and CDR2 is FQNEAQ (reference sequence). Here the CDR3 reads CASTAGGLAYEQYF. DNA for the CDR3: TGTGCCAGCACCGCGGGGGGACTAGCCTACGAGCAGTACTTC. Variable domain in full (rest from reference TRBV7-9 and TRBJ2-7): DTGVSQNPRHKITKRGQNVTFRCDPISEHNRLYWYRQTLGQGPEFLTYFQNEAQLEKSRLLSDRFSAERPKGSFSTLEIQRTEQGDSAMYLCASTAGGLAYEQYFGPGTRLTVT.

DNA for the CDR3: TGTGCCAGTAGCCCCGCGACAGGACAGGGCTTCAACTATGGCTACACCTTC. This encodes CASSPATGQGFNYGYTF. The chain couples TRBV11-2 to TRBJ1-2, with TRBD1 matching 8 bases. In germline, CDR1 is SGHAT, CDR2 FQNNGV. V was pared by 9 bases and J by 2 bases, with 17 bases of the junction left unmatched. The CDR3 is made up of 17 amino acids. Together with reference TRBV11-2 and TRBJ1-2, the CDR3 gives the full variable domain: EAGVAQSPRYKIIEKRQSVAFWCNPISGHATLYWYQQILGQGPKLLIQFQNNGVVDDSQLPKDRFSAERLKGVDSTLKIQPAKLEDSAVYLCASSPATGQGFNYGYTFGSGTRLTVV.

About this clonotype itself: This may stem from a read error, because a much larger clone lies one nucleotide away. This CDR3 is missing its conserved last phenylalanine or tryptophan, likely due to a read error. This chain connects TRBV6-5 to TRBJ1-5, with no clear D. The CDR3 spans 17 residues. V was shortened by 0 bases and J by 9 bases, with 21 bases between the two germline ends. The germline CDR1 and CDR2 sequences are MNHEY and SVGAGI. The CDR3 spells CASSYSLDLVKGWPQHL. The CDR3, as DNA: TGTGCCAGCAGTTACTCCCTGGACCTCGTAAAAGGGTGGCCCCAGCATTTA.

This clonotype was recorded only once. The final CDR3 position lacks the conserved phenylalanine or tryptophan, pointing to a likely read error. This chain uses TRBV29-1 with TRBJ2-7, with 7 nucleotides matching TRBD2. J was trimmed by 3 bases and V by 0 bases; bases with no gene match: 5. This CDR3 region has 14 residues. Germline CDR1 and CDR2: SQVTM and ANQGSEA. CDR3 sequence reads: CSVEEATSIYEQYY. In nucleotides, the CDR3 is TGCAGCGTTGAAGAGGCGACTAGCATCTACGAGCAGTACTAC.

The chain employs TRBV30 and TRBJ1-1; D not resolved. This CDR3 region has 14 residues. Germline loops: CDR1 GTSNPN, CDR2 SVGIG (reference sequence). The V end lost 0 bases, the J end lost 0 bases, and 8 bases lay between the germline ends. This CDR3 reads CAWSVAGMNTEAFF. The CDR3 DNA sequence: TGTGCCTGGAGTGTCGCCGGAATGAACACTGAAGCTTTCTTT.

In the case of this clonotype: The junction differs from germline at one of its ends, possibly a read error. This rearrangement joins TRBV7-2 to TRBJ2-7; D perhaps matches TRBD2 (6 bases). Germline-derived CDR1 and CDR2 are SGHTA and FQGNSA. This CDR3 comprises 15 residues. This chain's CDR3 is CASTLTGTRYYDQYF. The CDR3, as DNA: TGTGCCAGCACCCTCACCGGGACTCGGTACTACGATCAGTACTTC.

This sequence joins TRBV20-1 and TRBJ2-5; 9 bases fit TRBD2. The trim removed 5 bases at V and 5 bases at J, leaving 9 bases unmatched. Germline-derived CDR1 and CDR2 are DFQATT and SNEGSKA (reference sequence). The CDR3 contains 14 residues. In DNA, the CDR3 is TGCAGTGCTCATAGCGGGGGAATGATCGAGACCCAGTACTTC. It specifies CSAHSGGMIETQYF.

The CDR3 loop is CSVIDRGRVQYF. The DNA of the CDR3 is TGCAGTGTTATAGACAGGGGGCGCGTGCAGTACTTC. The chain combines TRBV20-1 with TRBJ2-7, with 10 bases matching TRBD1. After removal of 7 bases from V and 9 bases from J, the junction contained 9 bases not matched to a gene. The V gene's germline CDR1 is DFQATT and CDR2 SNEGSKA (reference sequence). The CDR3 length is 12 residues.

The chain employs TRBV11-2 and TRBJ2-3; 7 bases fit TRBD2. This CDR3 is 15 amino acids long. V lost 3 bases and J lost 6; bases outside the gene matches: 9. CDR1 and CDR2 (germline): SGHAT, FQNNGV. CDR3 amino acids: CASSFPLAVADTQYF. The CDR3 DNA is TGTGCCAGCAGCTTTCCCCTAGCGGTGGCGGATACGCAGTATTTT.

In regard to this clonotype: This CDR3 is missing its conserved last phenylalanine or tryptophan, likely due to a read error. The chain links TRBV11-2 to TRBJ2-5; weak D call: TRBD2 (5 bases). CDR1 and CDR2 from the germline V gene are SGHAT and FQNNGV. CDR3 size: 13 residues. CDR3 amino acids: CASSSTREGTQYL. CDR3 DNA: TGTGCGAGCAGCTCTACACGGGAAGGGACCCAGTACCTC.

This clonotype was seen only a few times. A read error is possible here, since a much larger clone lies one base away. Given the absence of the conserved phenylalanine or tryptophan at the CDR3 end, a read error is likely. The V and J genes are TRBV20-1 and TRBJ2-1, with 12 positions matching TRBD2. CDR3 length equals 14 residues. Trimming removed 7 bases from V and 8 bases from J; junction bases left unmatched: 9. Germline CDR1 and CDR2: DFQATT and SNEGSKA (reference sequence). For the CDR3, the DNA is TGCAGTGTCCCTCTAGCGGGAGGGCCCGATGAGCAGTTCCTC. Its protein product is CSVPLAGGPDEQFL.

A remark on this clonotype: A read error may be the cause here, since a much bigger clone is one base away. The rearrangement uses TRBV5-4 and TRBJ2-1; D not resolved. CDR3 size: 14 residues. Trimming shortened V by 0 bases and J by 4 bases, and 8 bases separated the two germline ends. Germline CDR1 reads SGHNT; CDR2 reads YYREEE (reference sequence). In nucleotides, the CDR3 is TGTGCCAGCAGCTTGGATCCAGCTTACAATGAGCAGTTCTTC. It specifies CASSLDPAYNEQFF.

The chain uses TRBV5-4 and TRBJ2-2; D is perhaps TRBD2 (5 bases). The CDR3 runs 18 residues. V was trimmed by 0 bases and J by 5 bases, leaving 20 bases between them. Germline V CDR1 and CDR2: SGHNT, YYREEE (reference sequence). The chain's CDR3 is CASSLDGQRQRKTGELFF. CDR3 nucleotide sequence: TGTGCCAGCAGCTTGGATGGTCAGCGGCAAAGGAAGACCGGGGAGCTGTTTTTT. The complete variable domain, with remaining parts taken from reference TRBV5-4 and TRBJ2-2, reads ETGVTQSPTHLIKTRGQQVTLRCSSQSGHNTVSWYQQALGQGPQFIFQYYREEENGRGNFPPRFSGLQFPNYSSELNVNALELDDSALYLCASSLDGQRQRKTGELFFGEGSRLTVL.

This chain links TRBV6-5 with TRBJ2-2; D call uncertain. V dropped 7 bases and J dropped 4 bases, with 16 bases sitting between them. This CDR3 spans 15 amino acids. Germline values: CDR1 MNHEY, CDR2 SVGAGI. Written as DNA, the CDR3 is TGTGCCAGCAAGAAAATAGGGAAGGTCACCGGGGAGCTGTTTTTT. Amino acid sequence: CASKKIGKVTGELFF.

V gene TRBV6-5 combines with J gene TRBJ2-5; D is possibly TRBD2 (5 bases). The CDR3 covers 14 residues. Per the germline V gene, CDR1 is MNHEY and CDR2 is SVGAGI. The ends were cut back, 2 bases at V and 7 bases at J, with 14 bases in the middle. The CDR3, as DNA: TGTGCCAGCAGTTACACGGGAAGGATAGGGACCCAGTACTTC. As protein: CASSYTGRIGTQYF.

With regard to this clonotype: A junction boundary mismatches the germline segment, possibly from a read error. The V call is TRBV12-5, the J call TRBJ2-3, with D perhaps TRBD1 (6 bases). Germline values: CDR1 LGHNT, CDR2 FRNRAP. This CDR3 has 15 residues. For the CDR3, the DNA is TGTGCTTGTGGCCCAGGGGCCCGTAGCACAGATACGCAGTATTTT. Translated, it gives CACGPGARSTDTQYF.

A note on this clonotype: A junction boundary mismatches the germline segment, possibly from a read error. V and J are TRBV6-1 and TRBJ1-5; 8 nucleotides match TRBD1. The CDR3 spans 19 residues. Germline-derived CDR1 and CDR2 are MNHNS and SASEGT. CDR3 nucleotide sequence: TGTGTCAGCAGCACCTTAGGGCCCGACAGGGGTGGGTTGGGTCAGTCCCAGCATTTT. Translated: CVSSTLGPDRGGLGQSQHF.

The rearrangement uses TRBV7-8 and TRBJ1-2; a weak D match, TRBD1 (5 bases). This CDR3 comprises 14 residues. Germline CDR1 is SGHVS and CDR2 is FQNEAQ. Trimming removed 5 bases at V and 5 bases at J, with 15 bases between. CDR3 DNA: TGTGCCAGCAGCGCCCGGGACGGCCTTTATGGCTACACCTTC. Amino acid sequence: CASSARDGLYGYTF. Full variable domain (remainder filled in from reference TRBV7-8 and TRBJ1-2): GAGVSQSPRYKVAKRGQDVALRCDPISGHVSLFWYQQALGQGPEFLTYFQNEAQLDKSGLPSDRFFAERPEGSVSTLKIQRTQQEDSAVYLCASSARDGLYGYTFGSGTRLTVV.

This chain joins TRBV6-2 or TRBV6-3 and TRBJ2-1; a weak D match, TRBD1 (6 bases). V lost 7 bases and J lost 4, with 14 bases in between. The germline CDR1 and CDR2 sequences are MNHEY and SVGEGT. This CDR3 is built from 14 residues. The CDR3 DNA reads as TGTGCCAGCACGGACCGGACAGCTTACAATGAGCAGTTCTTC. As protein: CASTDRTAYNEQFF.

In the case of this clonotype: A much larger clone differs from this one at a single base, so this may be a read error. The gene calls are TRBV20-1 and TRBJ1-5, with TRBD1 as a possible D gene (5 bases). The V end lost 6 bases, the J end lost 0 bases, and 15 bases lay between the germline ends. The CDR3 sequence is 15 residues long. Germline CDR1 and CDR2: DFQATT and SNEGSKA (reference sequence). The CDR3 loop reads CSAKDMVNSNQPQHF. In nucleotides, the CDR3 is TGCAGTGCGAAGGACATGGTTAATAGCAATCAGCCCCAGCATTTT.

A word on this clonotype: This CDR3 fails to terminate in the conserved phenylalanine or tryptophan, so it likely reflects a read error. V and J are TRBV12-3 or TRBV12-4 and TRBJ2-3; TRBD2 aligns across 13 bases. CDR3 length equals 15 residues. The CDR3, as DNA: TGTGCTAGCACAGGGACTAGCGGGGACACAGATACGCAGTATTCT. Residues: CASTGTSGDTDTQYS.

The chain joins TRBV20-1 to TRBJ2-5, with 9 positions matching TRBD2. V lost 6 bases and J lost 6; bases outside the gene matches: 14. Germline V gene data show CDR1 as DFQATT and CDR2 as SNEGSKA (reference sequence). This CDR3 is 15 amino acids long. The CDR3 sequence is CSARTGLARGKTQYF. CDR3 bases: TGCAGTGCCCGGACGGGACTAGCAAGAGGCAAGACCCAGTACTTC.

On this clonotype: At one boundary the junction diverges from the germline segment, which might be a read error. This chain links TRBV11-2 with TRBJ2-6, with a weak D call TRBD2 (5 bases). Germline CDR1 reads SGHAT; CDR2 reads FQNNGV. The CDR3 contains 14 residues. This CDR3 is CTSGPISGANVLTF. In nucleotides, the CDR3 is TGTACCAGCGGTCCAATTTCTGGGGCCAACGTCCTGACTTTC.

Remarks on this clonotype: The junction departs from germline at one end; a sequencing error may be responsible. The V call is TRBV20-1, the J call TRBJ2-1; D possibly matches TRBD1 or TRBD2 (5 bases each). There are 12 residues in the CDR3. CDR1 and CDR2 (germline): DFQATT, SNEGSKA (reference sequence). This CDR3 reads CNARDGADGQFF. In nucleotides, the CDR3 is TGCAATGCTAGGGACGGGGCCGATGGGCAGTTCTTC.

Comment on this clonotype: A junction boundary mismatches the germline segment, possibly from a read error. The gene calls are TRBV11-2 and TRBJ1-1; D remains unclear. CDR1 is SGHAT and CDR2 is FQNNGV in the germline V gene. The CDR3 is 14 amino acids. CDR3 loop: CASSLVGKATETFF. The CDR3 DNA follows: TGTGCCAGTAGCTTAGTCGGGAAGGCCACAGAAACTTTCTTT.